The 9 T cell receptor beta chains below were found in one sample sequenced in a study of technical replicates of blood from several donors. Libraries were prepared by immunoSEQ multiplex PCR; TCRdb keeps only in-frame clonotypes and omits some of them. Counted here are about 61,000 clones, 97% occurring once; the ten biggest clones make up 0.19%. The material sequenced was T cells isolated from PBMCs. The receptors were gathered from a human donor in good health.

The CDR3, as DNA: TGTGCCAGCAGGAAGACAGGGGGGAGCTATGGCTACACCTTC. Its translation is CASRKTGGSYGYTF. V gene TRBV6-4 combines with J gene TRBJ1-2; 9 bases are a match to TRBD1. The V and J ends lost 6 bases and 4 bases, in that order; junction bases with no gene match: 6. The germline V gene has CDR1 MRHNA and CDR2 SNTAGT. The CDR3 is 14 amino acids.

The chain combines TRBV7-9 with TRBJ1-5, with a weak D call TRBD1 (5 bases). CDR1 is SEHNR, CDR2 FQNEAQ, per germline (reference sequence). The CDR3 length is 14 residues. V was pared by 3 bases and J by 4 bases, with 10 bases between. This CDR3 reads CASSLGGGNQPQHF. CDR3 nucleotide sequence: TGTGCCAGCAGCTTGGGGGGGGGAAATCAGCCCCAGCATTTT.

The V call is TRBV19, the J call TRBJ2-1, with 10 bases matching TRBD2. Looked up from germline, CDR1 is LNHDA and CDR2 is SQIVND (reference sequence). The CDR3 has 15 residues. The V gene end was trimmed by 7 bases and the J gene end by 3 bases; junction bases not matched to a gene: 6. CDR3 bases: TGTGCCAGTACCTCCTCTAGCGGGGGCTACAATGAGCAGTTCTTC. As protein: CASTSSSGGYNEQFF.

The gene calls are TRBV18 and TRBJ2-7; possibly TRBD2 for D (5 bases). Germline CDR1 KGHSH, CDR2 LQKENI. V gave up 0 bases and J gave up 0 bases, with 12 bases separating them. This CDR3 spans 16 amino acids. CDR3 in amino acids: CASSPPQAGVSYEQYF. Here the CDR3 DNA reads TGTGCCAGCTCACCACCCCAGGCGGGTGTCTCCTACGAGCAGTACTTC.

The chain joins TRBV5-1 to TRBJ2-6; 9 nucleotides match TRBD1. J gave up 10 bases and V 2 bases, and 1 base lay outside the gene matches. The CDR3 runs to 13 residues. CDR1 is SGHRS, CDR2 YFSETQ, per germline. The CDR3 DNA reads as TGCGCCAGCAGCTTTGGGACAGGGAACGTCCTGACTTTC. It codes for CASSFGTGNVLTF.

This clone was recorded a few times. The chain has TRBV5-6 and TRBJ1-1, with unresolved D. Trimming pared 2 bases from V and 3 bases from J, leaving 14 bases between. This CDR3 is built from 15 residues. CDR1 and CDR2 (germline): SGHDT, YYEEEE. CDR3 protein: CASSFPRGTHTEAFF. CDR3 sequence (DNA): TGTGCCAGCAGCTTCCCCCGGGGTACGCACACTGAAGCTTTCTTT.

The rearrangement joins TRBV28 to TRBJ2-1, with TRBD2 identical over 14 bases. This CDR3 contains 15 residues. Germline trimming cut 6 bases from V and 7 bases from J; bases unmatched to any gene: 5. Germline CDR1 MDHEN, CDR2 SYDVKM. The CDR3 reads CASRLGLAGANEQFF. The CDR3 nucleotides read TGTGCCAGCAGGTTGGGACTAGCGGGAGCTAATGAGCAGTTCTTC.

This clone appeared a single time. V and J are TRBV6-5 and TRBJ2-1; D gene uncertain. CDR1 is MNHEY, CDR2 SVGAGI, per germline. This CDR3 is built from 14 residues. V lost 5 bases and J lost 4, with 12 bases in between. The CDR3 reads CASSQINRYNEQFF. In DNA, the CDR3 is TGTGCCAGCAGTCAAATAAACAGATACAATGAGCAGTTCTTC.

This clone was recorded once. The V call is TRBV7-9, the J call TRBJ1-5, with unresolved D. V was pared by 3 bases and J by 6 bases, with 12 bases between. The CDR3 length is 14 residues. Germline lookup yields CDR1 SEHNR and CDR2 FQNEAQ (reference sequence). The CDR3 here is CASSLGQAPQPQHF. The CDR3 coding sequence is TGTGCCAGCAGCTTGGGCCAGGCACCTCAGCCCCAGCATTTT. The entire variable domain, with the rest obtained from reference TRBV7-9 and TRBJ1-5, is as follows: DTGVSQNPRHKITKRGQNVTFRCDPISEHNRLYWYRQTLGQGPEFLTYFQNEAQLEKSRLLSDRFSAERPKGSFSTLEIQRTEQGDSAMYLCASSLGQAPQPQHFGDGTRLSIL.